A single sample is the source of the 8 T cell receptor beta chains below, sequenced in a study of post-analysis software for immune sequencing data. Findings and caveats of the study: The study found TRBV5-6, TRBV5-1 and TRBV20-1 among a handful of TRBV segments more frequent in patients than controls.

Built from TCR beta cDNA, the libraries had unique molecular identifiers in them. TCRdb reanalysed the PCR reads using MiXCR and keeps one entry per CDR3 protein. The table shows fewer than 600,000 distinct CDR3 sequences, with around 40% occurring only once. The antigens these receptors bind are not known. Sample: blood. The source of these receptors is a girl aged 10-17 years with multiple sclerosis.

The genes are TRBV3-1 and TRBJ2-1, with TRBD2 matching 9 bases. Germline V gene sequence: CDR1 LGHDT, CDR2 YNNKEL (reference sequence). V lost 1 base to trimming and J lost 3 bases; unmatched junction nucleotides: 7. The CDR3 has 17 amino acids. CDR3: CASSQGLAGVVYNEQFF. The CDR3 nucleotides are TGTGCCAGCAGCCAAGGTTTAGCGGGAGTTGTCTACAATGAGCAGTTCTTC.

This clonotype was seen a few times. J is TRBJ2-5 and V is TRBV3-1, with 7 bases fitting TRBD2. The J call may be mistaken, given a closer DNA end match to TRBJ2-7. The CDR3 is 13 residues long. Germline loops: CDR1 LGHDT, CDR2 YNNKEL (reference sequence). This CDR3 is CASGPGGSGEQYF. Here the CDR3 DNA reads TGTGCCAGCGGCCCGGGCGGGAGTGGCGAGCAGTACTTC.

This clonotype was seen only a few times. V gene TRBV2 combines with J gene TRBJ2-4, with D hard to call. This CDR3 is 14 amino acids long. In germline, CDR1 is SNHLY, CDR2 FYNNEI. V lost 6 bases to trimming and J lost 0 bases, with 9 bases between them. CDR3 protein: CASRIQLAKNIQYF. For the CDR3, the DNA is TGTGCCAGCAGGATCCAACTAGCCAAAAACATTCAGTACTTC.

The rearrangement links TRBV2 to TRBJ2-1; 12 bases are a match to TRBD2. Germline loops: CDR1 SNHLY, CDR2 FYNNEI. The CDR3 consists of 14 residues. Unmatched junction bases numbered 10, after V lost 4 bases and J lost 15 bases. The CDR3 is CASSGTRLAGVGFF. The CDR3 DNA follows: TGTGCCAGCAGTGGAACCCGACTAGCGGGAGTGGGGTTCTTC.

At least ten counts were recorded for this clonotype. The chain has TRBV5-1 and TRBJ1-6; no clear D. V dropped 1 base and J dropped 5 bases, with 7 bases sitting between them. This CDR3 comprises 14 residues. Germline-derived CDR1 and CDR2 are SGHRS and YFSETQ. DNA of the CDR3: TGCGCCAGCAGCTTGTCGCTCGATAATTCACCCCTCCACTTT. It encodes CASSLSLDNSPLHF. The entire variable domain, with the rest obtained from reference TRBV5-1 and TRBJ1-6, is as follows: KAGVTQTPRYLIKTRGQQVTLSCSPISGHRSVSWYQQTPGQGLQFLFEYFSETQRNKGNFPGRFSGRQFSNSRSEMNVSTLELGDSALYLCASSLSLDNSPLHFGNGTRLTVT.

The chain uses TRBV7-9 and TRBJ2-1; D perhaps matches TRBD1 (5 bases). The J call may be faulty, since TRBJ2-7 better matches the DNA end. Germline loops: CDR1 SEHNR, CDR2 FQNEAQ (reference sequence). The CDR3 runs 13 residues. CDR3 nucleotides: TGTGCCAGCAGCCCTACAGGTTACAATGAGCAGTACTTC. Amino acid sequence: CASSPTGYNEQYF.

In DNA form, the CDR3 reads TGTGCCATCAGTGCTCGGGACAGGATTGGAGGGGAGCTGTTTTTT. This translates into CAISARDRIGGELFF. The chain uses TRBV10-3 and TRBJ2-2, with TRBD1 matching 8 bases. The CDR3 extends over 15 amino acids. The trim removed 4 bases at V and 8 bases at J, leaving 9 bases unmatched. Germline CDR1 ENHRY, CDR2 SYGVKD.

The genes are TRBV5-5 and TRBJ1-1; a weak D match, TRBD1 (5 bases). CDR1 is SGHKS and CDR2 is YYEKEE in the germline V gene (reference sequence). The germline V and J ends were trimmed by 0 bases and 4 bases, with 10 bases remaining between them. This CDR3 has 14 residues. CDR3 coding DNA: TGTGCCAGCAGCTTGGGGTCAGGGCCCACTGAAGCTTTCTTT. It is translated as CASSLGSGPTEAFF. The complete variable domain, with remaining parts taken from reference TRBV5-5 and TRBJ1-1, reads DAGVTQSPTHLIKTRGQQVTLRCSPISGHKSVSWYQQVLGQGPQFIFQYYEKEERGRGNFPDRFSARQFPNYSSELNVNALLLGDSALYLCASSLGSGPTEAFFGQGTRLTVV.